A selection of T cell receptor beta chains follows, all from one sample in a study of blood T cell repertoires in COVID-19. The method was immunoSEQ multiplex PCR; TCRdb's version includes in-frame clones alone and lacks a portion of them. The sample gives 75,000 to 100,000 clones, around 87% of which show up once; 15% to 20% is in the top ten. The sequencing input was peripheral blood. The source is a human donor in a cohort sampled during active COVID-19. Each CDR3 is given with its conserved first and last residue.

CDR3 | V | length
CASSLRASGTDTQYF | TRBV7-8 | 15
CASSLPRTEAFF | TRBV5-4 | 12
CASSLRGTSGRADRQTQYF | TRBV11-3 | 19
CASSLSGGTSSREQFF | TRBV7-3 | 16
CASSLGFFRDTDTQYF | TRBV5-1 | 16
CASSSGTSGSYEQYF | TRBV19 | 15
CASSNSGRDNEQFF | TRBV4-2 | 14
CASSWIAGGPDTGELFF | TRBV7-2 | 17
CASSPGQGARDQPQHF | TRBV18 | 16
CASSKTISYEQYF | TRBV11-3 | 13
CASSGLAGFNEQFF | TRBV2 | 14
CASSIGQRHGYTF | TRBV19 | 13
CASRGGVSDIQYF | TRBV28 | 13
CASVQQETQYF | TRBV6-5 | 11
CASSYSQRNTEAFF | TRBV6-5 | 14
CASTGGGKDTGELFF | TRBV9 | 15
CASSRLAGGHNEQFF | TRBV11-3 | 15
CASSQDPSGRTLEEQFF | TRBV4-1 | 17
CASSQGAGTGGRQPQHF | TRBV4-1 | 17
CASRETSGSLTDTQYF | TRBV19 | 16
CASSIGQGNYEQYF | TRBV19 | 14
CASSSGVTYEQYF | TRBV5-1 | 13
CASSLVWTLKTGELFF | TRBV7-6 | 16
CASSPGDVEGAFF | TRBV5-1 | 13
CASSLGGRDEQFF | TRBV13 | 13
CASSPGGSGYNEQFF | TRBV5-1 | 15
CATYSRQGAEKLFF | TRBV24-1 | 14
CASSPGLAEAYEQYF | TRBV5-4 | 15
CASSTPARADRPEAFF | TRBV18 | 16
CASRWGEQNEQFF | TRBV6-6 | 13
CASSTRGDRFTDTQYF | TRBV7-2 | 16
CASSLRGATDTQYF | TRBV7-9 | 14
CASSLSSYEQYF | TRBV7-9 | 12
CASSTLAGWQETQYF | TRBV19 | 15
CASSSYRDNRHTIYF | TRBV6-6 | 15
CASSSGLAGRTYEQYF | TRBV5-1 | 16
CASSLEIAGDRFF | TRBV27 | 13
CASSPGRALTGTEAFF | TRBV5-8 | 16
CASSLTGRYSNQPQHF | TRBV28 | 16
CASSQDRLAGVTGELFF | TRBV14 | 17
CASSLDPQGTGYTF | TRBV27 | 14
CSASILAYEQYF | TRBV20-1 | 12
CASTLMGGYQETQYF | TRBV28 | 15
CASSKDRGVQPQHF | TRBV18 | 14
CASSIGQGGGYTF | TRBV19 | 13
CASFTSGAYNEQFF | TRBV5-1 | 14
CASSAPGQDEKLFF | TRBV28 | 14
CASPGGPNTEAFF | TRBV28 | 13
CASSQKETPRETQYF | TRBV3-1/TRBV3-2 | 15
CASSESRLAGEQFF | TRBV10-1 | 14
CASSQEVAGGWNEQFF | TRBV4-3 | 16
CASSVLPGLAIETQYF | TRBV7-2 | 16
CASSTGVLTNEAFF | TRBV19 | 14
CASSYLAVSSYEQYF | TRBV6-6 | 15
CASSLSNTEAFF | TRBV3-1/TRBV3-2 | 12
CATSWGHNEQFF | TRBV15 | 12
CASSLGPGTGEAGANVLTF | TRBV4-2 | 19